This section outlines one T cell receptor (beta chain) sequence together with its context. Many counts were recorded for this clonotype. Its antigen target is currently unknown. The sample holds no much larger clone one base away, and base qualities are not on file. These data belong to a study of regulatory T cells in long-lasting Graves disease (dated by TCRdb to the early 2020s). About the full investigation: Newly diagnosed Graves' disease patients had taken antithyroid drugs for less than 3 months. The study was registered as a clinical trial and conducted in China. Persistent Graves' disease patients were compared with newly diagnosed Graves' disease patients by peripheral blood TCR sequencing and RNA sequencing. TCR sequencing covered roughly 13 persistent and approximately 20 newly diagnosed Graves' disease patients, 33 samples in total. The study at large found these results: Sequencing and analysis were restricted to the TCR beta chain. Preferential use of TRBV28, TRBJ1-2 and TRBJ2-5 was observed in persistent disease, whereas TRBV20-1 and TRBJ2-1 were favored in newly diagnosed disease. A larger number of public clonotypes was shared among persistent patients (over 2,500) than among newly diagnosed patients (roughly 930). The study examined only peripheral blood because the primary lesion, thyroid tissue, could not be accessed. As a limitation, the authors acknowledged that the small sample size may reduce accuracy. Persistent Graves' disease patients showed lower TCR Shannon entropy and fewer highly expanded clones than newly diagnosed patients, suggesting clonal expansion.

Taken with the paper, the label for time point translates to: newly diagnosed GD, antithyroid drugs for less than 3 months. RNA was extracted from PBMCs in TRIzol for both TCR sequencing and RNA sequencing. Graves' disease was diagnosed according to American Thyroid Association guidelines. The patients came from an endocrinology department in Xi'an, China. From each patient, about 8.9 milliliters of peripheral blood was collected into an EDTA anticoagulant tube. Ficoll Paque Plus density gradient separation was used to isolate PBMCs, and no additional T cell sorting was done. An Agilent 2100 Bioanalyzer and agarose gel were used to check RNA quality, and a NanoDrop 2000 was used to measure RNA concentration. Libraries were built with multiplex PCR. Reads for this sample came from an Illumina HiSeq 4000. CDR3 regions were amplified by Arm-PCR with iRepertoire HTBI primers to construct TCR beta libraries. Gel purification was performed on PCR products prior to sequencing. In the original analysis: Across samples, fewer than 70 TRBV and 15 or so TRBJ segments were identified and used for gene usage analysis of CDR3 amino acid clonotypes. Filtered high-quality paired reads were merged into contigs using COPE and FqMerger. BLAST was used to align contigs to the IMGT TRBV, TRBD and TRBJ reference genes, and CDR3 was defined following IMGT. Any clonotype with a frequency above 0.1% was counted as a highly expanded clone. Shannon entropy served as the measure of repertoire diversity, while the Gini coefficient captured V-J evenness. Clonotypes shared by more than one individual were considered public. TCRdb's own reprocessing of the public reads used fastp at Q25 and MiXCR and kept productive beta chains. Every CDR3 protein is listed once, alongside the most common genes and DNA of its rows. The V and J calls here are based on TCRdb, not the publication. The sample includes some 370,000 distinct CDR3 sequences, with around 11% observed a single time. Of the sample, about 19% is held by the ten largest clones.

Reading the germline V gene gives CDR1 MDHEN and CDR2 SYDVKM. Spanning cysteine to phenylalanine, the CDR3 consists of 15 amino acids. Solely the CDR3 DNA is kept, with 45 bases framed from the first base. Between the V and J ends, shortened by 3 bases and 5 bases respectively, the junction contains 16 bases. Another study also made use of these data, one on T cells in Graves' hyperthyroidism and ophthalmopathy. The second paper further reports: Graves' hyperthyroidism was defined as stable when no progression to ophthalmopathy occurred over 18 months of follow-up. The hyperthyroidism patients were between 18 and 65 years old and newly diagnosed, with a disease duration of less than 2 months. Patients with uncontrolled infections, other autoimmune diseases, pregnancy or lactation were excluded. Diagnoses relied on clinical symptoms, serum thyroxine and TRAb, thyroid ultrasound and orbital computed tomography. A first-round RT-PCR of the TCR CDR3 used the HTBI primer set with the Qiagen OneStep RT-PCR kit. Most expanded thyroid clonotypes (frequency above 0.001) were also found in blood, which suggests that blood repertoires may mirror thyroid immune responses. A model built on a 13 V-J signature distinguished ophthalmopathy from stable hyperthyroidism, reaching 87.88% sensitivity and about 81% specificity in cross-validation and 80%/75% in testing. In validation, progression to ophthalmopathy was predicted by the model with roughly 71% sensitivity and about 72% specificity, a median of 6.5 months before onset. To identify distinguishing TCR V-J signatures, a discovery cohort of around 98 patients was used, comprising approximately 40 with Graves' ophthalmopathy and around 60 with stable Graves' hyperthyroidism. Prospective prediction of ophthalmopathy was tested in an independent validation cohort of approximately 19 hyperthyroidism patients and 15 to 17 patients who later progressed to ophthalmopathy. The 100 or so discovery patients were randomly divided into training and test sets at a 7:3 ratio. In addition, the study compared T-cell repertoires in thyroid tissue and in blood from six Graves' hyperthyroidism patients. Once sampling was done, hyperthyroidism patients were given methimazole at a starting dose of 30 mg daily, whereas ophthalmopathy patients were given high-dose intravenous methylprednisolone. Libraries were constructed in a second round of multiplex PCR, after which size selection and purification were performed. The libraries were sequenced on an Illumina HiSeq2000 using paired-end 100 bp reads. Raw data were processed with SOAPnuke, discarding reads with adapters, uncalled bases, mean Phred below 15, or no exact constant-primer or identifier match. COPE v1.2.5 was used to merge high-quality paired reads, and clonotypes were defined as unique nucleotide sequences. MiTCR v1.1 was used to align clonotypes to the IMGT TRBV, TRBD and TRBJ reference segments. Only V-J combinations with frequency above 0.0001, covering about 99% of repertoires, were analysed. The TCS score was defined as the ratio of F50 (clonal expansion) to E x V (chaos), calculated using BLOSUM62-based TCRdist between CDR3 peptides within each V-J. Welch's t-statistics and random forest reduced some 510 V-J features to 13, which were used in a naive Bayes classifier (R e1071). Sample size was not statistically predetermined, and blinding of investigators to group allocation was not performed. The paper reports TCR Vbeta CDR3 sequencing of some 140 peripheral blood samples: approximately 43 ophthalmopathy, fewer than 85 hyperthyroidism and approximately 17 progressor patients.

This receptor chain uses TRBV28 and TRBJ1-2, with the identity of the D gene unclear. This clonotype was sampled from a woman in her late teens or twenties with Graves disease. Donor details come from another sample of the same person, matched by shared clones. Sequences were derived from peripheral blood mononuclear cells (PBMCs), sampled at new diagnosis, from a patient treated with antithyroid drugs. The DNA sequence follows: TGTGCCAGCAGTTTTTGGGCGGCTAAAGTTTATGGCTACACCTTC. This encodes CASSFWAAKVYGYTF.